Below, one T cell receptor (beta chain) is given with its context. Its antigen is unidentified. The data were taken from a study of identical twins. Findings and limits, study-wide: Insertions were reduced in abundant cord blood beta clonotypes but not in memory repertoires. Twin pairs had excess sharing that was weaker in beta out-of-frame sequences.

TCRdb reprocessed the 5' RACE reads with MiXCR, giving one entry per CDR3 protein. Of 200,000 or so distinct CDR3 sequences listed, approximately 15% are singletons. The V and J ends lost 0 bases and 8 bases respectively, with 10 bases between them. CDR3 size: 13 residues. CDR1 LGHNT and CDR2 FRNRAP come from the germline V gene. These data are also associated with another study on T cells expressing NK-cell markers. That investigation notes: TCR beta repertoires came from sorted CD3+CD56+NKG2C+, CD3+CD56+NKG2C- and CD3+CD56-NKG2C+ T cells. HCMV seropositivity characterized most of the eight sequenced donors, and seronegativity one.

The chain is built from TRBV12-5 and TRBJ1-2; D remains unclear. The TCR sequence derives from a woman aged 18-29 years in good health. The sample comprised CD8+ T cells sorted from blood. The CDR3 DNA sequence: TGTGCTAGTGGTTTGGTACCGGTGGAAGGCTACACCTTC. It specifies CASGLVPVEGYTF.